This T cell receptor (beta chain) was profiled in a study of T cells in Graves' hyperthyroidism and ophthalmopathy. This clonotype has only a few counts. The CDR3 extends over 15 amino acids. Germline lookup yields CDR1 MNHNS and CDR2 SASEGT. Trimming removed 6 bases from V and 4 bases from J; junction bases left unmatched: 8. TCR beta CDR3 region amplification was performed from RNA transcripts. Primed by the HTBI set, a first-round RT-PCR was run on the TCR CDR3. TCRdb re-called the multiplex PCR reads through MiXCR, storing one row per CDR3 protein. Counted here are 300,000 to 400,000 distinct CDR3 sequences, approximately 15% occurring once; the ten biggest clones make up 20% to 25%.

The clonotype was recovered from a woman aged 25 to 45 with Graves' hyperthyroidism. The chain carries TRBV6-1 and TRBJ2-2; TRBD1 matches at 7 bases. The material sequenced was blood. In DNA form, the CDR3 reads TGTGCCAGCAGACTAACCGGGACAGTCACCGGGGAGCTGTTTTTT. Its translation: CASRLTGTVTGELFF.